This T cell receptor (beta chain) was identified during a study of blood T cell repertoires in COVID-19. About the research overall: The analysed material was cDNA or gDNA that came from T cells, B-cell-depleted T cells, or PBMCs.

The CDR3 spans 15 residues. From germline, CDR1 is ENHRY and CDR2 SYGVKD. V lost 0 bases and J 0 bases, leaving 9 bases between the germline ends. The protocol was immunoSEQ multiplex PCR, while the TCRdb copy is restricted to in-frame clones and leaves out a portion. The sample consists of about 130,000 clones, over 70% of them appearing once. The sequence came from a man older than 75 with acute or convalescent COVID-19. This chain uses TRBV10-3 with TRBJ2-7; tentatively, D is TRBD2 (6 bases). Sequenced sample: peripheral blood. The CDR3 sequence is CAISESRGSSYEQYF. The CDR3, as DNA: TGTGCCATCAGTGAGTCCCGGGGGAGCTCCTACGAGCAGTACTTC.